The rows below give T cell receptor beta chains drawn from one sample of a study of spatial heterogeneity in lung cancer. TCRdb called the 5' RACE reads again in MiXCR, with one record for every CDR3 protein. The table records under 100,000 distinct CDR3 sequences, under 9% of them present only once. Sequencing used PBMCs, obtained at surgery. The receptors come from a male donor with early-stage non-small cell lung cancer. The CDR3 runs from the conserved cysteine through the conserved F or W. A D gene is named only where the DNA matches it firmly. Some rows have no size entry. The others give once, few or many, or a class for an expanded clone.

CDR3 length: 14
V gene: TRBV30
clone size: few
D gene: NA
J gene: TRBJ2-7
CDR3 DNA: TGTGCCTGGTCTGGAGGGAAGGGCCTCCACGAGCAGTACTTC
CDR3 protein: CAWSGGKGLHEQYF

CDR3 length: 14
V gene: TRBV2
clone size: few
D gene: TRBD2
J gene: TRBJ2-7
CDR3 DNA: TGTGCCAGCACGACTAGCGCTTCGGGGGGAGAGCAGTACTTC
CDR3 protein: CASTTSASGGEQYF

CDR3 length: 15
V gene: TRBV7-8
clone size: few
D gene: NA
J gene: TRBJ2-5
CDR3 DNA: TGTGCCAGCAGCAACCAATTAGCGGGACAGGAGACCCAGTACTTC
CDR3 protein: CASSNQLAGQETQYF

CDR3 length: 15
V gene: TRBV2
clone size: NA
D gene: TRBD1
J gene: TRBJ2-3
CDR3 DNA: TGTGCCAGCAGGGAGGTAACAGGGGGGTCAGATACGCAGTATTTT
CDR3 protein: CASREVTGGSDTQYF

CDR3 length: 13
V gene: TRBV5-4
clone size: NA
D gene: NA
J gene: TRBJ2-3
CDR3 DNA: TGTGCCAGCAGCTTGCGGGGGATAGATACGCAGTATTTT
CDR3 protein: CASSLRGIDTQYF

CDR3 length: 14
V gene: TRBV28
clone size: NA
D gene: NA
J gene: TRBJ2-3
CDR3 DNA: TGTGCCAGCAGTTTAGACCGACGCACAGATACGCAGTATTTT
CDR3 protein: CASSLDRRTDTQYF

CDR3 length: 17
V gene: TRBV24-1
clone size: few
D gene: TRBD1
J gene: TRBJ2-2
CDR3 DNA: TGTGCCACCAGTGGTTTACCGGGACAGGACCCCACCGGGGAGCTGTTTTTT
CDR3 protein: CATSGLPGQDPTGELFF

CDR3 length: 14
V gene: TRBV3-1
clone size: NA
D gene: NA
J gene: TRBJ2-7
CDR3 DNA: TGTGCCAGCAGCCAATTACTCCACTCCTACGAGCAGTACTTC
CDR3 protein: CASSQLLHSYEQYF

CDR3 length: 11
V gene: TRBV12-3/TRBV12-4
clone size: many
D gene: NA
J gene: TRBJ1-5
CDR3 DNA: TGTGCCAGCAGTTTATCTCAGCCCCAGCATTTT
CDR3 protein: CASSLSQPQHF

CDR3 length: 14
V gene: TRBV20-1
clone size: few
D gene: NA
J gene: TRBJ1-5
CDR3 DNA: TGCAGTGCTCGCCCCGGGGTTGGCAATCAGCCCCAGCATTTT
CDR3 protein: CSARPGVGNQPQHF

CDR3 length: 16
V gene: TRBV24-1
clone size: NA
D gene: NA
J gene: TRBJ2-5
CDR3 DNA: TGTGCCACCAGTGCCCCGACGGGGGGCGGGCAAGAGACCCAGTACTTC
CDR3 protein: CATSAPTGGGQETQYF

CDR3 length: 13
V gene: TRBV2
clone size: few
D gene: NA
J gene: TRBJ1-1
CDR3 DNA: TGTGCCAGCAGGCCCCTGGGGGCCACTGAAGCTTTCTTT
CDR3 protein: CASRPLGATEAFF

CDR3 length: 14
V gene: TRBV20-1
clone size: NA
D gene: TRBD2
J gene: TRBJ2-5
CDR3 DNA: TGCAGTGCCGGACTAGCGGGGGTGAAAGAGACCCAGTACTTC
CDR3 protein: CSAGLAGVKETQYF

CDR3 length: 15
V gene: TRBV12-3/TRBV12-4
clone size: NA
D gene: NA
J gene: TRBJ2-2
CDR3 DNA: TGTGCCAGCGATGATACGGGGCGAAACACCGGGGAGCTGTTTTTT
CDR3 protein: CASDDTGRNTGELFF

CDR3 length: 16
V gene: TRBV11-1
clone size: NA
D gene: TRBD2
J gene: TRBJ2-5
CDR3 DNA: TGTGCCAGCAGCGTGGCGGGGGGCCCCACGGGGGAGACCCAGTACTTC
CDR3 protein: CASSVAGGPTGETQYF

CDR3 length: 16
V gene: TRBV28
clone size: medium-sized
D gene: NA
J gene: TRBJ1-5
CDR3 DNA: TGTGCCAGCAGTTTACGGGGACGTGTTAGCAATCAGCCCCAGCATTTT
CDR3 protein: CASSLRGRVSNQPQHF

CDR3 length: 16
V gene: TRBV7-3
clone size: NA
D gene: TRBD2
J gene: TRBJ2-3
CDR3 DNA: TGTGCCAGCAGCTCGGGACTAGCGGGAGTAGCAGATACGCAGTATTTT
CDR3 protein: CASSSGLAGVADTQYF

CDR3 length: 15
V gene: TRBV7-9
clone size: NA
D gene: TRBD1
J gene: TRBJ2-7
CDR3 DNA: TGTGCCAGCAGCTCTCCGGGACAGGGGACCTACGAGCAGTACTTC
CDR3 protein: CASSSPGQGTYEQYF

CDR3 length: 14
V gene: TRBV7-8
clone size: many
D gene: NA
J gene: TRBJ2-5
CDR3 DNA: TGTGCCAGCAGCTGGACTGGGTACCAAGAGACCCAGTACTTC
CDR3 protein: CASSWTGYQETQYF

CDR3 length: 13
V gene: TRBV7-3
clone size: few
D gene: NA
J gene: TRBJ2-5
CDR3 DNA: TGTGCCAGCAGTCGGGGAAACACAGAGACCCAGTACTTC
CDR3 protein: CASSRGNTETQYF

CDR3 length: 13
V gene: TRBV28
clone size: few
D gene: NA
J gene: TRBJ1-1
CDR3 DNA: TGTGCCAGCAGGAGGAGCAGGAACACTGAAGCTTTCTTT
CDR3 protein: CASRRSRNTEAFF

CDR3 length: 13
V gene: TRBV12-3/TRBV12-4
clone size: many
D gene: TRBD1
J gene: TRBJ1-2
CDR3 DNA: TGTGCCAGCAGTAGTGACAGGGGAAATGGCTACACCTTC
CDR3 protein: CASSSDRGNGYTF

CDR3 length: 17
V gene: TRBV6-1
clone size: many
D gene: TRBD2
J gene: TRBJ2-7
CDR3 DNA: TGTGCCAGCAGTGAACAACTAGCGGGAGCCTGGTCCTACGAGCAGTACTTC
CDR3 protein: CASSEQLAGAWSYEQYF

CDR3 length: 14
V gene: TRBV28
clone size: many
D gene: NA
J gene: TRBJ2-5
CDR3 DNA: TGTGCCAGCAGCATTCAGGGGAAACAAGAGACCCAGTACTTC
CDR3 protein: CASSIQGKQETQYF

CDR3 length: 12
V gene: TRBV24-1
clone size: many
D gene: TRBD1
J gene: TRBJ2-7
CDR3 DNA: TGTGCCACCAGTGATTACAGGGGTGAGCAGTACTTC
CDR3 protein: CATSDYRGEQYF

CDR3 length: 16
V gene: TRBV5-1
clone size: NA
D gene: TRBD2
J gene: TRBJ2-3
CDR3 DNA: TGCGCCAGCAGCTTGGTCCTAGCGGGGGGGCTTGGTACGCAGTATTTT
CDR3 protein: CASSLVLAGGLGTQYF

CDR3 length: 12
V gene: TRBV7-8
clone size: NA
D gene: NA
J gene: TRBJ2-5
CDR3 DNA: TGTGCCAGCAGCCCACCGACGGGGACCCAGTACTTC
CDR3 protein: CASSPPTGTQYF

CDR3 length: 15
V gene: TRBV28
clone size: many
D gene: TRBD1
J gene: TRBJ1-6
CDR3 DNA: TGTGCCAGCACCCATGGCGGGACAGGGTTGTCACCCCTCCACTTT
CDR3 protein: CASTHGGTGLSPLHF

CDR3 length: 13
V gene: TRBV18
clone size: NA
D gene: NA
J gene: TRBJ2-1
CDR3 DNA: TGTGCCAGCTCACCAGTCAAGCGTACGGAGCAGTTCTTC
CDR3 protein: CASSPVKRTEQFF

CDR3 length: 14
V gene: TRBV5-1
clone size: many
D gene: NA
J gene: TRBJ2-7
CDR3 DNA: TGCGCCAGCAGCTTCGGGCAGGGTATCTACGAGCAGTACTTC
CDR3 protein: CASSFGQGIYEQYF

CDR3 length: 12
V gene: TRBV29-1
clone size: few
D gene: NA
J gene: TRBJ2-5
CDR3 DNA: TGCAGCGTCGGGGCCCCCGGGAAGACCCAGTACTTC
CDR3 protein: CSVGAPGKTQYF

CDR3 length: 15
V gene: TRBV10-2
clone size: few
D gene: NA
J gene: TRBJ2-3
CDR3 DNA: TGCGCCAGCAGTGAGTGGGGTTTGCGCACAGATACGCAGTATTTT
CDR3 protein: CASSEWGLRTDTQYF

CDR3 length: 16
V gene: TRBV9
clone size: NA
D gene: NA
J gene: TRBJ2-2
CDR3 DNA: TGTGCCAGCAGCGTAGGCGCCAACCCGAACACCGGGGAGCTGTTTTTT
CDR3 protein: CASSVGANPNTGELFF

CDR3 length: 12
V gene: TRBV12-5
clone size: NA
D gene: TRBD2
J gene: TRBJ2-1
CDR3 DNA: TGTGCTAGTGGTTCCCCCGCGGGAGTGCAGTTCTTC
CDR3 protein: CASGSPAGVQFF

CDR3 length: 13
V gene: TRBV29-1
clone size: NA
D gene: NA
J gene: TRBJ1-1
CDR3 DNA: TGCAGCGTCAAGACGGGTGGGCACACTGAAGCTTTCTTT
CDR3 protein: CSVKTGGHTEAFF

CDR3 length: 14
V gene: TRBV20-1
clone size: NA
D gene: TRBD1
J gene: TRBJ1-3
CDR3 DNA: TGCAGTGCTAGAGAAGGCAGGGGGGTGAACACCATATATTTT
CDR3 protein: CSAREGRGVNTIYF

CDR3 length: 11
V gene: TRBV7-9
clone size: NA
D gene: NA
J gene: TRBJ2-7
CDR3 DNA: TGTGCCAGCAGCTATAACTACGAGCAGTACTTC
CDR3 protein: CASSYNYEQYF

CDR3 length: 16
V gene: TRBV9
clone size: many
D gene: NA
J gene: TRBJ2-1
CDR3 DNA: TGTGCCAGCAGCGAGGGAGACAGCCGGACGGGTTATGAGCAGTTCTTC
CDR3 protein: CASSEGDSRTGYEQFF

CDR3 length: 13
V gene: TRBV2
clone size: many
D gene: NA
J gene: TRBJ1-1
CDR3 DNA: TGTGCCAGCAGTGGGGTTAGGGTGACTGAAGCTTTCTTT
CDR3 protein: CASSGVRVTEAFF

CDR3 length: 13
V gene: TRBV29-1
clone size: few
D gene: NA
J gene: TRBJ2-5
CDR3 DNA: TGCAGCGTTGAAGTCAGGGGAGGAGAGACCCAGTACTTC
CDR3 protein: CSVEVRGGETQYF

CDR3 length: 13
V gene: TRBV29-1
clone size: NA
D gene: NA
J gene: TRBJ2-1
CDR3 DNA: TGCAGCGTAGGACTTGTATCCTACAATGAGCAGTTCTTC
CDR3 protein: CSVGLVSYNEQFF